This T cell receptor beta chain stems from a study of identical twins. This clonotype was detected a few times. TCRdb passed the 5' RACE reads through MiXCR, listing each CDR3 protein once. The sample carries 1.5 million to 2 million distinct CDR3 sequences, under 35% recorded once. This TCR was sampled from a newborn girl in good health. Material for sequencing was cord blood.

CDR3 coding DNA: TGCGCCAGCAGCGTGGGACAGACGTACCAAGAGACCCAGTACTTC. Translated: CASSVGQTYQETQYF. This chain links TRBV5-1 with TRBJ2-5, with 7 nucleotides matching TRBD1. CDR3 size: 15 residues. Germline loops: CDR1 SGHRS, CDR2 YFSETQ. Trimming removed 4 bases from V and 0 bases from J; junction bases left unmatched: 6.